The 25 T cell receptor beta chains below all came from one sample that was sequenced in a study of graft-versus-host responses after intestinal transplantation. Produced via immunoSEQ multiplex PCR; TCRdb's table is partial and in-frame only. The table lists over 8,500 clones, under 35% of them singletons, with 6% to 6.5% in the top ten. Irradiated stimulators labeled with violet dye, 200,000 in number, were plated with 200,000 CFSE-labeled responders. Sample: alloreactive CD8+ T cells from a mixed lymphocyte reaction culture, taken before intestinal transplant. The subset denotes: CFSE-low proliferating T cells sorted from approximately 6-day pre-transplant mixed lymphocyte reaction (GvH or HvG direction). Every receptor here comes from a human patient who received an intestinal transplant.

This clone was recorded a few times. The V gene is TRBV6-1, the J gene TRBJ2-5; perhaps TRBD1 as D (7 bases). V was shortened by 1 base and J by 9 bases, with 21 bases between the two germline ends. The CDR3 extends over 16 amino acids. The germline CDR1 and CDR2 sequences are MNHNS and SASEGT. The CDR3 nucleotides read TGTGCCAGCAGTGAAGGGGTGTCAGGGAGGCAGGGGGCCCAGTACTTC. Translated, it gives CASSEGVSGRQGAQYF.

This clone qualifies as medium-sized (0.01 to 0.1%). The genes are TRBV19 and TRBJ1-1; a weak D match, TRBD1 (6 bases). This CDR3 comprises 14 residues. Germline CDR1 LNHDA, CDR2 SQIVND (reference sequence). V was cut by 5 bases and J by 2 bases, with 12 bases left in between. CDR3 DNA sequence: TGTGCCAGTAGTCTGACAGGTCTCAACACTGAAGCTTTCTTT. This encodes CASSLTGLNTEAFF.

The chain has TRBV5-1 and TRBJ1-2; 7 nucleotides line up with TRBD1. Unmatched junction bases numbered 14, after V lost 4 bases and J lost 5 bases. This CDR3 comprises 16 residues. From germline, CDR1 is SGHRS and CDR2 YFSETQ. The CDR3 coding sequence is TGCGCCAGCAGCGGTACCATGGAAGGGGGCGGGTATGGCTACACCTTC. It translates to CASSGTMEGGGYGYTF.

This clone ranks as medium-sized. The chain links TRBV19 to TRBJ2-1; TRBD1 is a possible D gene (6 bases). V was shortened by 5 bases and J by 6 bases, with 14 bases between the two germline ends. CDR1 and CDR2 from the germline V gene are LNHDA and SQIVND (reference sequence). The CDR3 length is 14 residues. DNA of the CDR3: TGTGCCAGTAGTGCAGGGGTCGCCCCCAATGAGCAGTTCTTC. This translates into CASSAGVAPNEQFF.

The chain carries TRBV4-2 and TRBJ2-2; tentative D call: TRBD2 (5 bases). The V and J ends lost 0 bases and 3 bases respectively, with 11 bases between them. The CDR3 length is 16 residues. The germline gives CDR1 LGHNA, CDR2 YNFKEQ. CDR3 residues: CASSQDAGGYTGELFF. The DNA of the CDR3 is TGTGCCAGCAGCCAAGACGCCGGCGGGTACACCGGGGAGCTGTTTTTT.

The chain employs TRBV7-9 and TRBJ2-7; 9 positions match TRBD1. The J segment lost 0 bases and the V segment lost 4 bases, leaving 4 bases of the junction unmatched. Germline CDR1 and CDR2: SEHNR and FQNEAQ (reference sequence). The CDR3 contains 15 residues. CDR3 sequence: CASSYDRGVSYEQYF. CDR3 DNA sequence: TGTGCCAGCAGCTATGACAGGGGGGTCTCCTACGAGCAGTACTTC.

Judged by abundance, this clone is medium-sized. J is TRBJ1-1 and V is TRBV13; 9 bases align to TRBD1. Germline CDR1 is PRHDT and CDR2 is FYEKMQ (reference sequence). The length of the CDR3 is 14 residues. Trimming removed 4 bases from V and 5 bases from J; junction bases left unmatched: 5. Here the CDR3 reads CASSSGQGWTEAFF. CDR3 sequence (DNA): TGTGCCAGCAGCTCCGGACAGGGGTGGACTGAAGCTTTCTTT.

This clone is labeled medium-sized. The V and J genes are TRBV10-1 and TRBJ1-6, with D possibly being TRBD1 (6 bases). Germline V gives CDR1 WNHNN, CDR2 SYGVQD (reference sequence). The ends were cut back, 0 bases at V and 5 bases at J, with 14 bases in the middle. The CDR3 covers 17 residues. The CDR3, as DNA: TGCGCCAGCAGTGAGTCGGGGGCAGGGGAAGATAATTCACCCCTCCACTTT. Translating it yields CASSESGAGEDNSPLHF.

This clone turned up a few times. The J gene is TRBJ2-7, the V gene TRBV7-8; D remains ambiguous. From germline, CDR1 is SGHVS and CDR2 FQNEAQ. V lost 0 bases and J lost 0, with 3 bases in between. The CDR3 contains 13 residues. CDR3 protein: CASSLASSYEQYF. CDR3 coding DNA: TGTGCCAGCAGCTTAGCGAGCTCCTACGAGCAGTACTTC.

This clone showed up just a few times. The chain uses TRBV19 and TRBJ1-1, with 12 bases that match TRBD1. J was trimmed by 6 bases and V by 3 bases; bases with no gene match: 5. The length of the CDR3 is 15 residues. Germline lookup yields CDR1 LNHDA and CDR2 SQIVND (reference sequence). The CDR3 loop is CASSIGTGGFSEAFF. CDR3 sequence (DNA): TGTGCCAGTAGTATTGGGACAGGGGGCTTCTCTGAAGCTTTCTTT.

This clone was observed a handful of times. J is TRBJ1-2 and V is TRBV29-1; D remains unclear. The germline gives CDR1 SQVTM, CDR2 ANQGSEA. Trimming removed 6 bases from V and 5 bases from J, with 13 bases in between. There are 12 residues in the CDR3. The CDR3 DNA reads as TGCAGCGTCGCAGACACACCGTATGGCTACACCTTC. Protein product: CSVADTPYGYTF.

CDR3 nucleotide sequence: TGCGCCAGCAGCCAGGGGCTAGGGCAGTCCTACGAGCAGTACTTC. Protein sequence: CASSQGLGQSYEQYF. The J gene is TRBJ2-7, the V gene TRBV4-1; D possibly corresponds to TRBD1 (5 bases). The CDR3 consists of 15 residues. Germline assignment: CDR1 MGHRA and CDR2 YSYEKL. Trimming pared 3 bases from V and 1 base from J, leaving 13 bases between.

This chain connects TRBV6-1 to TRBJ2-1; D uncertain. Trimming left V 7 bases short and J 3 bases short, with 7 bases between. The CDR3 loop spans 12 amino acids. Germline CDR1 and CDR2: MNHNS and SASEGT. CDR3 in amino acids: CASMVYYNEQFF. The CDR3 DNA sequence: TGTGCCAGCATGGTCTACTACAATGAGCAGTTCTTC.

Only a few counts were recorded for this clone. This chain joins TRBV6-5 and TRBJ2-5; 9 positions agree with TRBD2. V trimming: 5 bases; J trimming: 5 bases; junction bases outside the gene matches: 6. The germline V gene encodes CDR1 MNHEY and CDR2 SVGAGI. This CDR3 comprises 14 residues. The CDR3 reads CASSGGGDVETQYF. CDR3 in DNA: TGTGCCAGCAGTGGCGGGGGGGACGTGGAGACCCAGTACTTC.

The gene calls are TRBV5-4 and TRBJ2-5; no definite D call. TRBJ2-7 matches the DNA end more closely, so the J call is doubtful. The CDR3 is made up of 13 amino acids. Germline assignment: CDR1 SGHNT and CDR2 YYREEE (reference sequence). The CDR3 bases are TGTGCCAGCAGCTTCCGGTCTGACTACGAGCAGTACTTC. Residues: CASSFRSDYEQYF.

J is TRBJ2-2 and V is TRBV5-4, with D possibly TRBD2 on 6 matching bases. Germline loops: CDR1 SGHNT, CDR2 YYREEE (reference sequence). Trimming pared 6 bases from V and 3 bases from J, leaving 6 bases between. The CDR3 covers 12 residues. In DNA form, the CDR3 reads TGTGCCAGCACGGGGGACACCGGGGAGCTGTTTTTT. This gives the protein CASTGDTGELFF.

This chain uses TRBV2 with TRBJ1-6, with unresolved D. Trimming removed 6 bases from V and 5 bases from J, with 14 bases in between. Germline CDR1 reads SNHLY; CDR2 reads FYNNEI. This CDR3 is built from 15 residues. The CDR3 sequence is CASRMDSMDNSPLHF. The CDR3, as DNA: TGTGCCAGCAGGATGGACTCTATGGATAATTCACCCCTCCACTTT.

This clone is judged medium-sized (0.01 to 0.1%). This rearrangement joins TRBV29-1 to TRBJ2-7; 7 bases agree with TRBD1. The V and J ends lost 7 bases and 4 bases, in that order; junction bases with no gene match: 13. Germline V gives CDR1 SQVTM, CDR2 ANQGSEA. The CDR3 runs to 14 residues. For the CDR3, the DNA is TGCAGCGCCCTCGGGACAGTCACTCCTTACGAGCAGTACTTC. This codes for CSALGTVTPYEQYF.

The gene calls are TRBV27 and TRBJ2-1; possible D gene TRBD2, 7 bases. The CDR3 runs to 15 residues. Germline values: CDR1 MNHEY, CDR2 SMNVEV (reference sequence). V was trimmed by 5 bases and J by 4 bases, leaving 15 bases between them. The CDR3 DNA reads TGTGCCAGCAGTGCCTTGGCGGGGGCTTACAATGAGCAGTTCTTC. Its protein product is CASSALAGAYNEQFF.

This chain joins TRBV7-9 and TRBJ1-1; unclear D gene. Germline values: CDR1 SEHNR, CDR2 FQNEAQ (reference sequence). The V end lost 3 bases, the J end lost 6 bases, and 8 bases lay between the germline ends. The length of the CDR3 is 12 residues. CDR3 nucleotides: TGTGCCAGCAGCTTCAGTACAGCTGAAGCTTTCTTT. Translating it yields CASSFSTAEAFF.

There are a few counts of this clone. This is likely a read error, given that the CDR3 carries no conserved phenylalanine or tryptophan at its end. The limits of the CDR3 on the DNA are not certain, so only TCRdb's listed CDR3 is given. The chain couples TRBV10-2 to TRBJ1-6. From its first to its last residue, the CDR3 has 14 amino acids. Germline V gives CDR1 WSHSY, CDR2 SAAADI. The CDR3 here is CASSDYIVTSPRHV.

The J gene is TRBJ2-5, the V gene TRBV11-2; D gene unclear. V lost 0 bases and J 0 bases, leaving 8 bases between the germline ends. There are 15 residues in the CDR3. Per the germline V gene, CDR1 is SGHAT and CDR2 is FQNNGV. Written as DNA, the CDR3 is TGTGCCAGCAGCTTAGATCCCAGTAACCAAGAGACCCAGTACTTC. This translates into CASSLDPSNQETQYF. Complete variable domain (other parts from reference TRBV11-2 and TRBJ2-5): EAGVAQSPRYKIIEKRQSVAFWCNPISGHATLYWYQQILGQGPKLLIQFQNNGVVDDSQLPKDRFSAERLKGVDSTLKIQPAKLEDSAVYLCASSLDPSNQETQYFGPGTRLLVL.

By proportion, this clone is medium-sized. This sequence joins TRBV7-3 and TRBJ2-3, with TRBD2 matching over 14 bases. Germline values: CDR1 SGHTA, CDR2 FQGTGA. V was pared by 5 bases and J by 4 bases, with 2 bases of the junction left unmatched. The CDR3 contains 15 residues. The CDR3 sequence is CASSPTSGGADTQYF. CDR3 in DNA: TGTGCCAGCAGCCCGACTAGCGGGGGGGCAGATACGCAGTATTTT.

This chain uses TRBV7-6 with TRBJ2-5; D call uncertain. Germline CDR1 is SGHVS and CDR2 is FNYEAQ. The V end lost 3 bases, the J end lost 1 base, and 9 bases lay between the germline ends. The CDR3 has 14 amino acids. Here the CDR3 DNA reads TGTGCCAGCAGCTTTGAACAGATCCAAGAGACCCAGTACTTC. Residues: CASSFEQIQETQYF.

This clone appeared a few times. The chain has TRBV29-1 and TRBJ2-7, with TRBD2 matching over 7 bases. Germline V gene lookup returns CDR1 SQVTM and CDR2 ANQGSEA. This CDR3 region has 13 residues. V shed 6 bases and J 2 bases; nucleotides not matched to a gene: 7. CDR3 nucleotides: TGCAGCGTCCAGGGAGGGGAAGCCTACGAGCAGTACTTC. This encodes CSVQGGEAYEQYF.